The 10 T cell receptor beta chains in this list originate from one sample, sequenced in a study of blood T cell repertoires in COVID-19. Only in-frame clones appear in the TCRdb table, and some are missing; sequencing was by immunoSEQ multiplex PCR. The repertoire holds roughly 26,000 clones, with around 93% as singletons. The specimen was peripheral blood. These TCRs come from a human donor in a cohort sampled during active COVID-19.

V is TRBV9 and J is TRBJ1-5; no firm D call. The length of the CDR3 is 13 residues. From germline, CDR1 is SGDLS and CDR2 YYNGEE. V shed 0 bases and J shed 7 bases, with 8 bases lying between them. The CDR3 region is CASSVDGSQPQHF. The CDR3 DNA reads TGTGCCAGCAGCGTAGACGGGTCGCAGCCCCAGCATTTT.

V is TRBV25-1 and J is TRBJ2-1; 9 nucleotides agree with TRBD1. This CDR3 has 16 residues. Germline V gene lookup returns CDR1 MGHDK and CDR2 SYGVNS. The J segment lost 8 bases and the V segment lost 4 bases, leaving 12 bases of the junction unmatched. The CDR3 reads CASSAWGTGIPDEQFF. The DNA for the CDR3 is TGTGCCAGCAGTGCGTGGGGGACAGGGATTCCCGATGAGCAGTTCTTC.

This clone was seen a single time. The chain recombines TRBV4-1 with TRBJ2-2; TRBD1 matches 10 bases. The germline V gene has CDR1 MGHRA and CDR2 YSYEKL. The CDR3 contains 15 residues. Trimming took 3 bases from V and 4 from J; bases not matched to a gene: 2. The CDR3 nucleotides read TGCGCCAGCAGCCAGAGACAGGGGGCCACCGGGGAGCTGTTTTTT. Its translation: CASSQRQGATGELFF.

This chain uses TRBV10-1 with TRBJ2-2; D remains ambiguous. V lost 4 bases to trimming and J lost 9 bases, with 9 bases between them. Germline loops: CDR1 WNHNN, CDR2 SYGVQD (reference sequence). The CDR3 has 12 amino acids. Here the CDR3 reads CASSGTVRELFF. CDR3 bases: TGCGCCAGCAGTGGAACTGTTCGGGAGCTGTTTTTT.

The rearrangement uses TRBV25-1 and TRBJ1-1; perhaps TRBD1 as D (5 bases). The CDR3 length is 12 residues. V lost 10 bases, J lost 5 bases, and 14 bases lay in between. Germline-derived CDR1 and CDR2 are MGHDK and SYGVNS. The CDR3 region is CATGHRFTEAFF. The DNA for the CDR3 is TGTGCCACCGGACACCGTTTTACTGAAGCTTTCTTT.

The V call is TRBV5-1, the J call TRBJ1-1, with D perhaps matching TRBD1 (6 bases). This CDR3 is 15 amino acids long. V was pared by 4 bases and J by 0 bases, with 13 bases between. The germline CDR1 and CDR2 sequences are SGHRS and YFSETQ. CDR3 in DNA: TGCGCCAGCAGCCCACAGGGACGCCTGAACACTGAAGCTTTCTTT. Translated, it gives CASSPQGRLNTEAFF.

The chain employs TRBV3-1 (or the pseudogene TRBV3-2) and TRBJ1-6; no definite D call. With 3 bases removed from V and 5 bases from J, the gap between germline ends came to 8 bases. The CDR3 extends over 14 amino acids. Germline assignment: CDR1 LGHDT and CDR2 YNNKEL (reference sequence). The CDR3 bases are TGTGCCAGCAGCCAGGGGAGGAATAATTCACCCCTCCACTTT. Its translation: CASSQGRNNSPLHF.

The chain joins TRBV18 to TRBJ2-2; no definite D call. Trimming shortened V by 2 bases and J by 0 bases, and 7 bases separated the two germline ends. This CDR3 comprises 15 residues. The germline gives CDR1 KGHSH, CDR2 LQKENI. CDR3 loop: CASSPKQPNTGELFF. The CDR3 coding sequence is TGTGCCAGCTCACCAAAACAGCCGAACACCGGGGAGCTGTTTTTT.

This clone occurred a few times. CDR3 in DNA: TGTGCCAGTAGTATTACAGGACAGAGCCCCTACAATGAGCAGTTCTTC. It codes for CASSITGQSPYNEQFF. The chain combines TRBV19 with TRBJ2-1; D may be TRBD1 (6 bases). The CDR3 is 16 amino acids. The V end lost 3 bases, the J end lost 2 bases, and 14 bases lay between the germline ends. Germline CDR1 reads LNHDA; CDR2 reads SQIVND (reference sequence).

To note about this clone: One end of the junction fails to match germline, which may point to a read error. The gene calls are TRBV3-1 (or the pseudogene TRBV3-2) and TRBJ2-7; D unresolved. The germline V gene has CDR1 LGHDT and CDR2 YNNKEL (reference sequence). The length of the CDR3 is 14 residues. CDR3 DNA sequence: TGTGCCAACAGCCAAGGTACAGATAGGAACGAGCAGTACTTC. This encodes CANSQGTDRNEQYF.